Sequencing of this T cell receptor (beta chain) was carried out in a study of blood T cell repertoires in COVID-19. Background on the study: Acute-phase and convalescent COVID-19 samples originated in the United States, Italy and Spain. PBMCs, B-cell-depleted T cells, or T cells were the source of the cDNA or gDNA that made up the material.

Source study methods: Estimated nucleated cell counts came from reference gene primer amplification. Repertoires were generated with immunoSEQ multiplex PCR, while TCRdb's copy carries only in-frame clones and drops some. D and trimming were read from the DNA, whereas the V and J calls and clone size are those reported in that table. The sample has about 99,000 clones, roughly four fifths seen once. The CDR3 has 15 amino acids. The V gene lost 0 bases and the J gene lost 0 bases, with 9 bases spanning the gap. CDR1 and CDR2 from the germline V gene are SGHRS and YFSETQ. The sequenced material came from peripheral blood. This chain joins TRBV5-1 and TRBJ1-2, with a tentative D call TRBD1 (6 bases). The sequence came from a man in his sixties with acute or convalescent COVID-19. This CDR3 reads CASSLGTETNYGYTF. The DNA for the CDR3 is TGCGCCAGCAGCTTGGGGACAGAGACTAACTATGGCTACACCTTC.